This TCR beta chain was sequenced during a study of T-cell memory formation after mild COVID-19. Worth noting for this clonotype: Its antigen is undetermined.

MiXCR was run by TCRdb on the 5' RACE reads, yielding one entry per CDR3 protein. The sample lists roughly 200,000 distinct CDR3 sequences, approximately 16% occurring once. V gave up 4 bases and J gave up 0 bases, with 13 bases separating them. The CDR3 is 16 residues long. CDR1 is SGHRS and CDR2 is YFSETQ in the germline V gene. Notes on the study in general: Contracting clones from day 15 to 85 showed balanced CD4/CD8; later expanders favored CD4+. Several responding clones turned up in pre-infection memory, indicating that cross-reactive memory may have taken part. Contracting CD8+ clones were enriched in EMRA, CD4+ mainly in CM and EM.

The source material was PBMCs or a T cell subset sorted from them (not recorded which). The sequence derives from an adult woman who had mild COVID-19 (a few samples of this study predate the infection). Cell type and time point are not known. The chain recombines TRBV5-1 with TRBJ1-4; possible D gene TRBD1, 5 bases. The CDR3: CASSIDSFATNEKLFF. CDR3 sequence (DNA): TGCGCCAGCAGCATCGACAGTTTTGCAACTAATGAAAAACTGTTTTTT.